These 11 T cell receptor beta chains came from one sample sequenced in a study of blood T cell repertoires in COVID-19. This table comes from immunoSEQ multiplex PCR, and its TCRdb copy is limited to in-frame clones, with some not included. Of under 350,000 clones in the sample, about nine tenths were seen once. The sequenced sample consisted of PBMCs or T cells enriched from blood (not recorded which). Every receptor here comes from a man younger than 45 who had recovered from COVID-19.

This sequence joins TRBV28 and TRBJ2-3, with D possibly TRBD2 on 7 matching bases. The germline V and J ends were trimmed by 2 bases and 0 bases, with 24 bases remaining between them. Looked up from germline, CDR1 is MDHEN and CDR2 is SYDVKM. CDR3 size: 20 residues. The CDR3 DNA is TGTGCCAGCAGTTTAGAGGCGGGGGTAGGGGGTAGGGTTAGCACAGATACGCAGTATTTT. Residues: CASSLEAGVGGRVSTDTQYF.

V is TRBV11-2 and J is TRBJ2-7; 9 positions agree with TRBD2. J was trimmed by 5 bases and V by 5 bases; bases with no gene match: 19. There are 18 residues in the CDR3. Germline V CDR1 and CDR2: SGHAT, FQNNGV. The CDR3 DNA follows: TGTGCCAGCAGCCGTACCGAAGGACTAGCGTCTCTGCCCCACGAGCAGTACTTC. The encoded protein is CASSRTEGLASLPHEQYF.

The CDR3 spells CASSLEGPPYEQYF. The CDR3 DNA reads TGTGCCAGCAGCTTGGAGGGACCGCCCTACGAGCAGTACTTC. This sequence joins TRBV7-9 and TRBJ2-7, with D possibly matching TRBD2 (6 bases). The CDR3 is 14 amino acids. From germline, CDR1 is SEHNR and CDR2 FQNEAQ (reference sequence). V lost 3 bases and J lost 2, with 11 bases in between.

Points on this clone: Other DNA variants within this sample encode the same CDR3. The CDR3 DNA reads as TGTGCCAGCAGCTTAGGCCTAGCAGTTGAGACCCAGTACTTC. Translating it yields CASSLGLAVETQYF. This chain connects TRBV7-9 to TRBJ2-5; weak D call: TRBD2 (5 bases). CDR1 SEHNR and CDR2 FQNEAQ come from the germline V gene (reference sequence). V lost 1 base and J 5 bases, leaving 11 bases between the germline ends. The CDR3 totals 14 residues.

The chain's CDR3 is CASRNPQRGGVSEAFF. The CDR3 DNA follows: TGTGCCAGCAGGAACCCGCAACGGGGGGGAGTGTCTGAAGCTTTCTTT. The chain carries TRBV7-9 and TRBJ1-1; possibly TRBD1 for D (5 bases). The CDR3 consists of 16 residues. V dropped 6 bases and J dropped 6 bases, with 23 bases sitting between them. Germline V CDR1 and CDR2: SEHNR, FQNEAQ (reference sequence).

This chain links TRBV28 with TRBJ1-2; D is undetermined. This CDR3 is 13 amino acids long. Germline V gene sequence: CDR1 MDHEN, CDR2 SYDVKM. V was clipped by 4 bases and J by 1 base, with 7 bases between them. DNA for the CDR3: TGTGCCAGCAGTTCGGGTCTTAACTATGGCTACACCTTC. It codes for CASSSGLNYGYTF.

This clone showed up just a few times. The genes are TRBV6-6 and TRBJ1-1; D not certain. The V and J ends lost 0 bases and 0 bases respectively, with 5 bases between them. The CDR3 covers 14 residues. Germline V gives CDR1 MNHNY, CDR2 SVGAGI (reference sequence). CDR3 protein: CASSYSSLNTEAFF. The CDR3 DNA is TGTGCCAGCAGTTACTCGTCTCTGAACACTGAAGCTTTCTTT.

The chain employs TRBV5-1 and TRBJ1-1; possible D gene TRBD1, 5 bases. From germline, CDR1 is SGHRS and CDR2 YFSETQ. The length of the CDR3 is 13 residues. V dropped 4 bases and J dropped 4 bases, with 11 bases sitting between them. CDR3 protein: CASSDTGTTEAFF. DNA of the CDR3: TGCGCCAGCAGCGACACAGGTACCACTGAAGCTTTCTTT.

The chain recombines TRBV29-1 with TRBJ2-7; tentatively, D is TRBD1 (5 bases). V lost 7 bases and J 3 bases, leaving 10 bases between the germline ends. The germline CDR1 and CDR2 sequences are SQVTM and ANQGSEA. The length of the CDR3 is 11 residues. The DNA for the CDR3 is TGCAGCGCCCTAAGGGGCTACGAGCAGTACTTC. Its translation is CSALRGYEQYF.

The genes are TRBV30 and TRBJ2-7, with 16 bases aligning to TRBD2. This CDR3 comprises 20 residues. Germline V gene data show CDR1 as GTSNPN and CDR2 as SVGIG (reference sequence). The V gene end was trimmed by 3 bases and the J gene end by 1 base; junction bases not matched to a gene: 15. Here the CDR3 reads CAWRTIGTSGRAGRSYEQYF. DNA of the CDR3: TGTGCCTGGAGGACTATAGGGACTAGCGGGAGGGCCGGGCGGTCCTACGAGCAGTACTTC.

CDR3 nucleotides: TGTGCCAGCAGTCAGGACAGGACAAATTATAGCAATCAGCCCCAGCATTTT. Protein sequence: CASSQDRTNYSNQPQHF. This chain joins TRBV2 and TRBJ1-5, with 7 bases aligning to TRBD1. This CDR3 contains 17 residues. With V trimmed by 5 bases and J by 0 bases, 10 bases remained unmatched. CDR1 is SNHLY and CDR2 is FYNNEI in the germline V gene.